Each of the 8 T cell receptor beta chains below was sequenced from the same sample in a study of OX40 agonist ivuxolimab in advanced cancers. Profiling relied on immunoSEQ multiplex PCR, and the TCRdb table lists in-frame clones only, not all of them. Here the sample spans over 50,000 clones, 70% to 90% being singletons. The sample here was CD4+ or CD8+ T cells sorted from blood, taken in a trial of the OX40 agonist ivuxolimab. These TCRs come from an adult with an advanced solid tumor such as melanoma, head and neck, liver or kidney cancer.

The chain combines TRBV6-6 with TRBJ1-5; D not certain. The CDR3 is made up of 13 amino acids. V was clipped by 0 bases and J by 6 bases, with 6 bases between them. CDR1 and CDR2 from the germline V gene are MNHNY and SVGAGI (reference sequence). CDR3 sequence: CASSYSGSQPQHF. The CDR3 region has the DNA TGTGCCAGCAGTTACTCGGGATCTCAGCCCCAGCATTTT.

The chain recombines TRBV27 with TRBJ1-1; TRBD1 matches at 9 bases. Trimming cost V 5 bases and J 4 bases; bases outside gene matches: 2. Per germline, CDR1 MNHEY and CDR2 SMNVEV (reference sequence). This CDR3 comprises 13 residues. The CDR3 reads CASSPGQGTEAFF. In nucleotides, the CDR3 is TGTGCCAGCAGTCCGGGACAGGGCACTGAAGCTTTCTTT.

This chain joins TRBV27 and TRBJ2-1; TRBD2 is a possible D gene (7 bases). V was cut by 0 bases and J by 4 bases, with 10 bases left in between. CDR1 and CDR2 from the germline V gene are MNHEY and SMNVEV (reference sequence). This CDR3 is 15 amino acids long. CDR3 region: CASSLSGGRYNEQFF. The CDR3 DNA reads as TGTGCCAGCAGTTTATCGGGGGGGCGATACAATGAGCAGTTCTTC.

The rearrangement joins TRBV5-6 to TRBJ2-5; TRBD2 is a possible D gene (7 bases). Trimming stripped 4 bases from V and 2 bases from J, with 18 bases between. This CDR3 spans 16 amino acids. Germline CDR1 reads SGHDT; CDR2 reads YYEEEE. The CDR3, as DNA: TGTGCCAGCAGCCCCGTGGGGGGGGGCCGACAAGAGACCCAGTACTTC. It specifies CASSPVGGGRQETQYF.

The genes are TRBV9 and TRBJ2-4; 11 bases agree with TRBD1. CDR3 length equals 19 residues. Germline loops: CDR1 SGDLS, CDR2 YYNGEE. The V gene end was trimmed by 9 bases and the J gene end by 2 bases; junction bases not matched to a gene: 19. The CDR3: CATKARVGQGGISKNIQYF. The CDR3 nucleotides are TGTGCCACCAAAGCCCGCGTGGGACAGGGGGGAATATCCAAAAACATTCAGTACTTC.

The chain uses TRBV9 and TRBJ1-3; 7 positions match TRBD1. Trimming took 2 bases from V and 7 from J; bases not matched to a gene: 15. This CDR3 has 17 residues. Germline CDR1 and CDR2: SGDLS and YYNGEE. The CDR3 loop reads CASSVGTGQAKGNTIYF. CDR3 nucleotide sequence: TGTGCCAGCAGCGTGGGTACAGGACAGGCCAAAGGGAACACCATATATTTT.

This rearrangement joins TRBV27 to TRBJ1-5, with TRBD1 as a possible D gene (5 bases). The CDR3 has 15 amino acids. Per germline, CDR1 MNHEY and CDR2 SMNVEV (reference sequence). Trimming shortened V by 0 bases and J by 4 bases, and 10 bases separated the two germline ends. The CDR3 coding sequence is TGTGCCAGCAGTTTATCCGCTGGGGGGAATCAGCCCCAGCATTTT. Its translation is CASSLSAGGNQPQHF.

This sequence joins TRBV4-2 and TRBJ2-2; the D is unclear. Trimming left V 0 bases short and J 0 bases short, with 14 bases between. CDR3 length: 18 residues. Germline CDR1 and CDR2: LGHNA and YNFKEQ. CDR3 sequence (DNA): TGTGCCAGCAGCCAAGAACCCCCAGCTGTTTCGAACACCGGGGAGCTGTTTTTT. Translated, it gives CASSQEPPAVSNTGELFF.